This T cell receptor beta chain was recovered during a study of blood T cell repertoires in COVID-19. Overall study: Both acute and convalescent COVID-19 samples were obtained from the United States, Italy and Spain.

The V end lost 1 base, the J end lost 0 bases, and 13 bases lay between the germline ends. The germline V gene encodes CDR1 SGHTA and CDR2 FQGNSA. The CDR3 is made up of 16 amino acids. TCRdb's table, derived via immunoSEQ multiplex PCR, lists solely in-frame clones and lacks some. In the table there are under 200,000 clones, approximately 81% of which are singletons. Sequencing input: peripheral blood. This chain uses TRBV7-2 with TRBJ2-7; D is uncertain. This sequence originates from an elderly woman with acute or convalescent COVID-19. The CDR3 DNA reads as TGTGCCAGCAGCTTAGTAGCTACCACTTTCTCCTACGAGCAGTACTTC. Residues: CASSLVATTFSYEQYF.